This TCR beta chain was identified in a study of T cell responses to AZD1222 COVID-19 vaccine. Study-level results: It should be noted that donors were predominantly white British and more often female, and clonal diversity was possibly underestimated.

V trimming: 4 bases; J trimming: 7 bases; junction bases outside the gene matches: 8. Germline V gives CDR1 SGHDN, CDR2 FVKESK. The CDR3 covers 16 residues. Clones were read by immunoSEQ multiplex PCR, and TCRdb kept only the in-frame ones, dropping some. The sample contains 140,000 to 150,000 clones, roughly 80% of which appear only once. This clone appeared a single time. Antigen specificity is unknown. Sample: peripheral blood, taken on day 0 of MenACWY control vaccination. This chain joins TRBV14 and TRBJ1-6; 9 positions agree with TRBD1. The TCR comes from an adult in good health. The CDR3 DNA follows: TGTGCCAGCAGCCGGGGGACAGGGAAAATCAATTCACCCCTCCACTTT. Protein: CASSRGTGKINSPLHF.